This TCR beta chain was captured in a study of regulatory T cells in long-lasting Graves disease. Germline V gene data show CDR1 as MNHEY and CDR2 as SMNVEV (reference sequence). This CDR3 contains 13 residues. The germline V and J ends were trimmed by 5 bases and 4 bases, with 12 bases remaining between them. Through Arm-PCR of CDR3 regions and iRepertoire HTBI primers, TCR beta libraries were built. TCRdb reprocessed the multiplex PCR reads with MiXCR, giving one entry per CDR3 protein. The top ten hold roughly 7% of the sample, which has over 450,000 distinct CDR3 sequences, about 22% seen once. Time point of the sample: persistent/refractory GD, antithyroid drugs over 5 years with positive TRAb. From PBMCs, RNA was extracted and then used to make the TCR library. In its sample, this clonotype was seen many times. Its matching antigen is unknown. Study-level findings and limits: Patients with persistent disease showed a bias toward TRBV28, TRBJ1-2 and TRBJ2-5. Persistent cases of Graves' showed reduced TCR diversity relative to newly diagnosed patients.

The chain recombines TRBV27 with TRBJ2-7, with D possibly TRBD1 on 6 matching bases. Sequencing was performed on peripheral blood mononuclear cells (PBMCs), taken when the disease was refractory, from a patient treated with antithyroid drugs. This clonotype was sampled from a female donor with Graves disease. CDR3 sequence (DNA): TGTGCCAGCAGTCGGGCAGGGGAGTACGAGCAGTACTTC. Its translation is CASSRAGEYEQYF.